Only a few counts were recorded for the clone carrying this T cell receptor beta chain. Its target is unknown. These data are taken from a study of metastatic and nonmetastatic thyroid tumors. Points from the study as a whole: Versus benign nodules, malignant thyroid tumors reportedly had significantly higher TCR beta diversity, in blood and tumor.

Using MiXCR, TCRdb reanalyzed the PCR reads. The repertoire holds over 20,000 clones, with around 21% as singletons. J was trimmed by 3 bases and V by 5 bases; bases with no gene match: 4. CDR1 MRHNA and CDR2 SNTAGT come from the germline V gene. The CDR3 sequence is 15 residues long. No patient had received any treatment before thyroid surgery. The clonotype originates from a female donor with papillary thyroid cancer or a benign thyroid nodule (not recorded which). Some clones in this sample may be carry-over from other donors' samples. The sample taken for sequencing was blood. The chain is built from TRBV6-4 and TRBJ2-2; 9 bases map to TRBD1. The CDR3 sequence: CASSLQGADTGELFF. CDR3 bases: TGTGCCAGCAGTCTACAGGGGGCCGACACCGGGGAGCTGTTTTTT.